A selection of T cell receptor beta chains follows, all from one sample in a study of blood T cells in healthy people across ages. TCRdb re-analysed the 5' RACE reads in MiXCR, keeping a single row per CDR3 protein. The sample consists of 650,000 to 950,000 distinct CDR3 sequences, under 55% of them appearing once. The sequenced sample was blood. Receptor source: a man between 60 and 70 years old in good health. Each CDR3 is given with its conserved first and last residue. D genes are given only for firm matches. A clone size is listed for some rows: how often the clone was seen (once, few, many), or a class if it is expanded.

d_call	v_call	j_call	clone_size	cdr3_nt	cdr3_aa
NA	TRBV30	TRBJ2-7	NA	TGTGCCTGGAGTGTACGTAGCTCCTACGAGCAGTACTTC	CAWSVRSSYEQYF
TRBD2	TRBV2	TRBJ2-7	NA	TGTGCCAGCATTGTTAGCGGGACTTCCTACGAGCAGTACTTC	CASIVSGTSYEQYF
NA	TRBV6-2/TRBV6-3	TRBJ2-7	few	TGTGCCAGCAGTCCTATAGACAGGCCAACCTACGAGCAGTACTTC	CASSPIDRPTYEQYF
NA	TRBV15	TRBJ2-3	few	TGTGCCACCAGCAGAGTCAACGCGGATACGCAGTATTTT	CATSRVNADTQYF
NA	TRBV10-1	TRBJ2-5	NA	TGCGCCAGCAGCGAAAGGGTTGGCTGTACCCAGTACTTC	CASSERVGCTQYF
TRBD1	TRBV20-1	TRBJ1-4	NA	TGCAGTGCTCTACACAGGGGTGGCGAAAAACTGTTTTTT	CSALHRGGEKLFF
NA	TRBV29-1	TRBJ2-1	few	TGCAGCGTTGAATGGAGCTCCTACAATGAGCAGTTCTTC	CSVEWSSYNEQFF
NA	TRBV5-1	TRBJ2-5	NA	TGCGCCAGCAGCCTGGGTAGGGACTGGCGTCAAGAGACCCAGTACTTC	CASSLGRDWRQETQYF
TRBD1	TRBV7-2	TRBJ2-7	NA	TGTGCCAGTACCGGGACAGGCCACGACGAGCAGTACTTC	CASTGTGHDEQYF
TRBD1	TRBV5-5	TRBJ1-1	NA	TGTGCCAGCAGCTTTCAGGGGACAGCCGAGAACACTGAAGCTTTCTTT	CASSFQGTAENTEAFF
NA	TRBV25-1	TRBJ2-7	NA	TGTGCCAGCAGTGCGGAGGGGAACTACGAGCAGTACTTC	CASSAEGNYEQYF
NA	TRBV6-2/TRBV6-3	TRBJ2-7	NA	TGTGCCAGCACTCGACCAGAAGGACACTACGAGCAGTACTTC	CASTRPEGHYEQYF
TRBD1	TRBV12-3/TRBV12-4	TRBJ2-3	many	TGTGCCAGCACCTCTAGGACAGGGAACACAGATACGCAGTATTTT	CASTSRTGNTDTQYF
NA	TRBV3-1	TRBJ1-2	NA	TGTGCCAGCAGCCAAGATTTTAGGGGCGACTATGGCTACACCTTC	CASSQDFRGDYGYTF
NA	TRBV6-2/TRBV6-3	TRBJ2-3	NA	TGTGCCAGCAGCGCAAGGAGGGGTGGGAATGGAGATACGCAGTATTTT	CASSARRGGNGDTQYF
NA	TRBV6-5	TRBJ2-7	NA	TGTGCCAGCAGTAAAACCCTGACAGACTACGAGCAGTACTTC	CASSKTLTDYEQYF
TRBD1	TRBV12-5	TRBJ2-3	few	TGTGCTAGTGGCCCAGGAGAGGGGGCTTTGGATACGCAGTATTTT	CASGPGEGALDTQYF
NA	TRBV29-1	TRBJ1-2	few	TGCAGCACGAGCCCCCCCTATGGCTACACCTTC	CSTSPPYGYTF
TRBD2	TRBV20-1	TRBJ2-1	few	TGCAGTGCTCCCGGACTAGCGGGGAGAGAGCAGTTCTTC	CSAPGLAGREQFF
NA	TRBV7-2	TRBJ1-2	NA	TGTGCCAGCAGCCAATGGACAGTCTCTTCTGACGATGGCTACACCTTC	CASSQWTVSSDDGYTF
TRBD1	TRBV12-3/TRBV12-4	TRBJ1-2	NA	TGTGCCAGCAGTTCACCCGGGACAGACATTCGGGGCTACACCTTC	CASSSPGTDIRGYTF
TRBD2	TRBV9	TRBJ2-7	NA	TGTGCCAGCAGCGTAGCTAGCGGGGGACTGTACGAGCAGTACTTC	CASSVASGGLYEQYF
NA	TRBV5-1	TRBJ1-1	few	TGCGCCAGCAGCGAATACTCTCTGGGAGACACTGAAGCTTTCTTT	CASSEYSLGDTEAFF
NA	TRBV20-1	TRBJ2-7	NA	TGCAGTGCTAGAAAGAGCGGCGTCCTCTCCTACGAGCAGTACTTC	CSARKSGVLSYEQYF
NA	TRBV5-1	TRBJ1-2	NA	TGCGCCAGCAGCCCGGTTTCAGCGGGCTATGGCTACACCTTC	CASSPVSAGYGYTF
TRBD1	TRBV5-5	TRBJ1-2	NA	TGTGCCAGCAGCTTGGGGACAGGGGGCGCCAACTATGGCTACACCTTC	CASSLGTGGANYGYTF
NA	TRBV18	TRBJ1-6	NA	TGTGCCAGCTCACCAAGTAGGGAACAGGGAAATTCACCCCTCCACTTT	CASSPSREQGNSPLHF
TRBD1	TRBV2	TRBJ1-4	NA	TGTGCCAGCTGCCGGGACAGGCCGACTGCAACTAATGAAAAACTGTTTTTT	CASCRDRPTATNEKLFF
TRBD2	TRBV27	TRBJ2-5	once	TGTGCCAGCAGTTTAACTAGCGGGGCAGGTGAGCAGTACTTC	CASSLTSGAGEQYF
NA	TRBV21-1	TRBJ2-5	NA	TGTGCCAGCAGCAAAGTTGAGCGGGGAGACCAAGAGACCCAGTACTTC	CASSKVERGDQETQYF
TRBD2	TRBV7-2	TRBJ2-3	NA	TGTGCCAGCAGCTTCCTGCTACTTCCGGGACTAGCGGGGAGCACAGATACGCAGTATTTT	CASSFLLLPGLAGSTDTQYF
NA	TRBV3-1	TRBJ2-1	NA	TGTGCCAGCAGCCACTACGGGAGTCAGGACGGTGAGCAGTTCTTC	CASSHYGSQDGEQFF
NA	TRBV7-2	TRBJ2-6	many	TGTGCAAGCCAGGTTACTGGGGCCAACGTCCTGACTTTC	CASQVTGANVLTF
NA	TRBV9	TRBJ1-4	few	TGTGCCAGCAGCGTAGGGAGGACGACTAATGAAAAACTGTTTTTT	CASSVGRTTNEKLFF
TRBD1	TRBV12-3/TRBV12-4	TRBJ1-5	NA	TGTGCCAGCAGTTTAAACAGGGGGATTCGCAATCAGCCCCAGCATTTT	CASSLNRGIRNQPQHF
NA	TRBV10-3	TRBJ2-3	NA	TGTGCCATCAGTGATCATTCTAGCGTCGGCAGGGGGGATACGCAGTATTTT	CAISDHSSVGRGDTQYF
TRBD2	TRBV20-1	TRBJ2-1	NA	TGCAGTGCTCGAGCGGGGGGCCTCGATGAGCAGTTCTTC	CSARAGGLDEQFF
NA	TRBV20-1	TRBJ2-7	NA	TGCAGTGCTAGAGGGCGGGGACGGCCCGTATCCTCCTACGAGCAGTACTTC	CSARGRGRPVSSYEQYF
NA	TRBV12-3/TRBV12-4	TRBJ1-6	few	TGTGCCAGCAGTGACCGGGGGTCCTATAATTCACCCCTCCACTTT	CASSDRGSYNSPLHF
NA	TRBV7-8	TRBJ2-7	NA	TGTGCCAGCAGCCCCACAGGGAATCTACCCTACGAGCAGTACTTC	CASSPTGNLPYEQYF
TRBD2	TRBV6-1	TRBJ2-5	few	TGTGCCAGCAGTAATAGCGGGGGACCCACGGAGACCCAGTACTTC	CASSNSGGPTETQYF
NA	TRBV4-1	TRBJ2-1	NA	TGCGCCAGCAGCCAAGATAAGGGCCCCTACAATGAGCAGTTCTTC	CASSQDKGPYNEQFF
NA	TRBV7-2	TRBJ1-1	NA	TGTGCCAGCAGCTTAGTGGAGGGGCCCTATGAAGCTTTCTTT	CASSLVEGPYEAFF
TRBD2	TRBV7-3	TRBJ2-1	few	TGTGCCAGCTCGACTAGCGGGGGGTCGCTCAAGTACAATGAGCAGTTCTTC	CASSTSGGSLKYNEQFF
NA	TRBV10-3	TRBJ2-3	NA	TGTGCCATCAGTGAGCGGGAGACAGATACGCAGTATTTT	CAISERETDTQYF
NA	TRBV12-3/TRBV12-4	TRBJ1-2	few	TGTGCCAGCAGTTTGCGTGGGACACCAAATGGCTACACCTTC	CASSLRGTPNGYTF